The 27 T cell receptor beta chains reported below all come from one sample, sequenced in a study of tumor-infiltrating lymphocytes in primary liver carcinoma. The blood RNA (from unsorted whole blood) was obtained, and germline DNA was also extracted. cDNA specific to TCR beta was made from about 550 ng of total RNA, with a constant-region primer employed for priming. Library construction for TCR beta comprised three nested multiplex PCR rounds performed with slightly modified ARM-PCR. Rounds one and two of PCR, each of around 9 cycles, were primed with TRBV1-TRBV30 forward primers and a C-beta reverse primer. TCRdb independently ran MiXCR on the multiplex PCR reads; one entry per CDR3 protein. The table shows 330,000 or so distinct CDR3 sequences, with about two thirds occurring only once. Sequencing input: peripheral blood. All receptors derive from a man aged 40-55 years with primary liver carcinoma and hepatitis B virus infection.

Worth noting for this clonotype: At one boundary the junction diverges from the germline segment, which might be a read error. J is TRBJ1-1 and V is TRBV6-2 or TRBV6-3, with 8 bases aligning to TRBD1. Per germline, CDR1 MNHEY and CDR2 SVGEGT. CDR3 length equals 15 residues. The CDR3 sequence: CTSSSPGQANTEAFF. The DNA of the CDR3 is TGTACCAGCAGTTCCCCGGGACAGGCGAACACTGAAGCTTTCTTT.

This clonotype was counted once. This likely comes from a read error, as the CDR3 has no conserved phenylalanine or tryptophan at its end. The genes are TRBV6-5 and TRBJ1-1, with 12 bases that match TRBD1. In germline, CDR1 is MNHEY, CDR2 SVGAGI. Trimming took 2 bases from V and 5 from J; bases not matched to a gene: 6. CDR3 length equals 16 residues. Here the CDR3 reads CASSYRDRGQNTEAFI. The CDR3 nucleotides read TGTGCCAGCAGTTACCGGGACAGGGGGCAGAATACTGAAGCTTTCATT.

V and J are TRBV11-2 and TRBJ1-2, with 7 nucleotides matching TRBD1. The germline V gene has CDR1 SGHAT and CDR2 FQNNGV. This CDR3 comprises 12 residues. The CDR3 protein is CANSLEQGSGTF. The CDR3 DNA reads as TGTGCAAACAGCTTGGAACAGGGGTCGGGTACCTTC.

Comments on this clonotype: The conserved phenylalanine or tryptophan is not found at the CDR3 terminus, so this likely reflects a read error. V is TRBV6-5 and J is TRBJ2-7, with TRBD1 matching 7 bases. The trim removed 6 bases at V and 5 bases at J, leaving 7 bases unmatched. The CDR3 is 13 amino acids. Germline V lookup: CDR1 MNHEY, CDR2 SVGAGI. CDR3 nucleotide sequence: TGTGCCAGCAGGAGGGACAGTGGACACGAGCAGTACTTA. Translated, it gives CASRRDSGHEQYL.

Points on this clonotype: The CDR3 does not close with the conserved phenylalanine or tryptophan, likely indicating a read error. The limits of the CDR3 on the DNA are not certain, so only TCRdb's listed CDR3 is given. The chain uses TRBV11-2 and TRBJ2-1. From its first to its last residue, the CDR3 has 12 amino acids. Germline V gene lookup returns CDR1 SGHAT and CDR2 FQNNGV. Here the CDR3 reads CASSLVLAEQFY.

In its sample, this clonotype was seen a few times. The chain recombines TRBV19 with TRBJ2-5, with TRBD2 as a possible D gene (6 bases). The CDR3 is made up of 15 amino acids. Trimming took off 6 bases at V and 3 bases at J, with 17 bases between the two ends. The germline CDR1 and CDR2 sequences are LNHDA and SQIVND (reference sequence). The CDR3 DNA sequence: TGTGCCAGTAGCGCCCGGGACTCTGGGGAAGAGACCCAGTACTTC. It is translated as CASSARDSGEETQYF. Complete variable domain (other parts from reference TRBV19 and TRBJ2-5): DGGITQSPKYLFRKEGQNVTLSCEQNLNHDAMYWYRQDPGQGLRLIYYSQIVNDFQKGDIAEGYSVSREKKESFPLTVTSAQKNPTAFYLCASSARDSGEETQYFGPGTRLLVL.

This clonotype was seen just once. A junction end diverges from the germline sequence, so it may reflect a read error. The V call is TRBV11-1, the J call TRBJ1-6; D unclear. The CDR3 has 14 residues. CDR1 is SGHAT, CDR2 FQDESV, per germline (reference sequence). The CDR3 bases are TGTGCCAGCAGCTTATCGGTCGGTGTGTCACCCCTTTACTTT. Translating gives CASSLSVGVSPLYF.

This clonotype has only a few counts. The chain carries TRBV30 and TRBJ1-5, with TRBD1 identical over 7 bases. The length of the CDR3 is 13 residues. Germline V gene sequence: CDR1 GTSNPN, CDR2 SVGIG (reference sequence). With 5 bases clipped from V and 2 bases from J, the junction kept 3 bases outside the gene matches. The CDR3 nucleotides read TGTGCCTGGGGCGGACAGGGCAATCAGCCCCAGCATTTT. This encodes CAWGGQGNQPQHF.

Comment on this clonotype: At one end the junction does not follow the germline gene, possibly because of a read error. The chain couples TRBV11-3 to TRBJ1-1; TRBD1 matches 7 bases. Germline CDR1 is SGHNT and CDR2 is YENEEA. The CDR3 consists of 12 residues. CDR3 loop: CVSGAGQDEAFF. The CDR3 DNA reads as TGTGTCAGCGGCGCCGGACAGGATGAAGCTTTCTTT.

The chain recombines TRBV5-1 with TRBJ1-5; 11 bases are a match to TRBD1. The CDR3 covers 14 residues. CDR1 and CDR2 (germline): SGHRS, YFSETQ. J gave up 5 bases and V 7 bases, and 5 bases lay outside the gene matches. The CDR3 sequence: CASWEGQGDQPQHF. The DNA for the CDR3 is TGCGCCAGCTGGGAGGGACAGGGGGATCAGCCCCAGCATTTT.

This clonotype was recorded only once. The chain employs TRBV6-6 and TRBJ2-2; 8 nucleotides align to TRBD2. CDR3 size: 17 residues. V lost 6 bases, J lost 5 bases, and 14 bases stayed unmatched. In germline, CDR1 is MNHNY, CDR2 SVGAGI (reference sequence). CDR3 DNA: TGTGCCAGCAGATCCGGACGGACTAGCCGAAGGACCGGGGAGCTGTTTTTT. This gives the protein CASRSGRTSRRTGELFF.

This clonotype was recorded a few times. DNA for the CDR3: TGTGCCAGCAGCCCGTCGGGAGGCGCCTACGAGCAGTACTTC. It codes for CASSPSGGAYEQYF. The chain links TRBV5-4 to TRBJ2-7, with 7 bases that match TRBD2. This CDR3 region has 14 residues. Unmatched junction bases numbered 6, after V lost 4 bases and J lost 2 bases. The germline V gene encodes CDR1 SGHNT and CDR2 YYREEE (reference sequence).

Notes on this clonotype: At one end, the junction sequence differs from germline, possibly due to a read error. The chain employs TRBV29-1 and TRBJ2-1; 11 positions agree with TRBD2. The germline V gene encodes CDR1 SQVTM and CDR2 ANQGSEA. The CDR3 extends over 17 amino acids. The CDR3 DNA reads TGCGGCGTGACCGTGACTAGCGGGGTGAGCTCCTACAATGAGCAGTTCTTC. Residues: CGVTVTSGVSSYNEQFF.

In regard to this clonotype: A junction end diverges from the germline sequence, so it may reflect a read error. The rearrangement links TRBV4-1 to TRBJ2-3, with TRBD2 as a possible D gene (5 bases). This CDR3 contains 15 residues. CDR1 and CDR2 (germline): MGHRA, YSYEKL. CDR3 amino acids: CTSSQKMRFPGAQYF. The CDR3 DNA follows: TGCACCAGCAGCCAAAAGATGAGATTTCCCGGGGCGCAGTATTTT.

Comments on this clonotype: One junction end does not reproduce the germline sequence, and a read error may be involved. The gene calls are TRBV4-3 and TRBJ1-4; the D gene is possibly TRBD1 (6 bases). Germline V gives CDR1 LGHNA, CDR2 YSLEER. The CDR3 runs 16 residues. The CDR3 sequence: CASSQDSQGLNGKLFF. CDR3 coding DNA: TGCGCAAGCAGCCAAGATTCGCAGGGGCTTAATGGAAAACTGTTTTTT.

To note about this clonotype: The CDR3 carries no conserved terminal phenylalanine or tryptophan, so it likely arises from a read error. The rearrangement joins TRBV28 to TRBJ2-7; the D is unclear. The CDR3 totals 15 residues. Germline loops: CDR1 MDHEN, CDR2 SYDVKM. In DNA form, the CDR3 reads TGTGCCATCAGTGGCCCGAGGACCGCGGACTACGAGCAGTACTTA. Protein sequence: CAISGPRTADYEQYL.

Concerning this clonotype itself: The junction departs from the called germline gene at one end, perhaps through a read error. The chain is built from TRBV11-2 and TRBJ2-7; the D gene could be TRBD1 or TRBD2 (5 bases each). Germline V gene sequence: CDR1 SGHAT, CDR2 FQNNGV. This CDR3 is 17 amino acids long. The CDR3: CTSSPLEGLGLAYEQYF. CDR3 coding DNA: TGTACCAGCAGTCCACTCGAGGGGCTCGGACTCGCCTACGAGCAGTACTTC.

The rearrangement links TRBV12-3 or TRBV12-4 to TRBJ2-3; tentatively, D is TRBD1 (6 bases). This CDR3 region has 15 residues. The V end lost 5 bases, the J end lost 5 bases, and 17 bases lay between the germline ends. CDR3 sequence: CASSQQGSGKDTQYF. CDR3 DNA sequence: TGTGCCAGCAGTCAACAGGGATCAGGCAAAGATACGCAGTATTTT.

As regards this clonotype: A read error may account for a junction end that differs from germline. CDR3 sequence: CASSTTEMNTEAFF. CDR3 DNA: TGTGCCAGCAGCACGACTGAAATGAACACCGAAGCTTTCTTT. The chain couples TRBV11-2 to TRBJ1-1; no clear D gene. The CDR3 totals 14 residues. Per germline, CDR1 SGHAT and CDR2 FQNNGV. The whole variable domain, filled in from reference TRBV11-2 and TRBJ1-1, reads EAGVAQSPRYKIIEKRQSVAFWCNPISGHATLYWYQQILGQGPKLLIQFQNNGVVDDSQLPKDRFSAERLKGVDSTLKIQPAKLEDSAVYLCASSTTEMNTEAFFGQGTRLTVV.

Note on this clonotype: Just one base apart from a much larger clone, this may be a read error. This chain links TRBV6-5 with TRBJ2-7; D unclear. The CDR3 totals 14 residues. Trimming stripped 8 bases from V and 1 base from J, with 15 bases between. CDR1 is MNHEY, CDR2 SVGAGI, per germline. CDR3 residues: CASAIRPRSYEQYF. Here the CDR3 DNA reads TGTGCCAGCGCCATTAGGCCGAGGTCCTACGAGCAGTACTTC.

This clonotype showed up just a few times. One end of the junction does not line up with germline, which may come from a read error. J is TRBJ2-1 and V is TRBV11-2; D uncertain. The length of the CDR3 is 13 residues. Germline assignment: CDR1 SGHAT and CDR2 FQNNGV. CDR3 DNA sequence: TGTGCCTGCAGCACGCAAAACGGAGATGAGCAGTTCTTC. It yields the protein CACSTQNGDEQFF.

Comment on this clonotype: This likely comes from a read error, as the CDR3 has no conserved phenylalanine or tryptophan at its end. The J gene is TRBJ1-1, the V gene TRBV11-2, with D unresolved. CDR3 length equals 12 residues. The V gene's germline CDR1 is SGHAT and CDR2 FQNNGV. Here the CDR3 DNA reads TGTGCCAGCAGCCAGAGCTACACTGAGGCTTTCTGT. Translating it yields CASSQSYTEAFC.

This clonotype turned up a few times. The chain uses TRBV5-1 and TRBJ1-1; D perhaps matches TRBD1 (5 bases). Germline CDR1 and CDR2: SGHRS and YFSETQ. The CDR3 length is 13 residues. Trimming took 4 bases from V and 6 from J, leaving 13 bases between them. This CDR3 is CASSGELGAEAFF. CDR3 DNA sequence: TGCGCCAGCAGCGGTGAGTTGGGGGCTGAAGCTTTCTTT. Complete variable domain (other parts from reference TRBV5-1 and TRBJ1-1): KAGVTQTPRYLIKTRGQQVTLSCSPISGHRSVSWYQQTPGQGLQFLFEYFSETQRNKGNFPGRFSGRQFSNSRSEMNVSTLELGDSALYLCASSGELGAEAFFGQGTRLTVV.

This clonotype was recorded many times. The chain links TRBV6-6 to TRBJ1-2; D gene unclear. The CDR3 is made up of 11 amino acids. CDR1 is MNHNY, CDR2 SVGAGI, per germline (reference sequence). V dropped 6 bases and J dropped 7 bases, with 9 bases sitting between them. The CDR3 region has the DNA TGTGCCAGCAGCCGCCAAGGTGGCTACACCTTC. Translating it yields CASSRQGGYTF.

This clonotype was found many times. This sequence joins TRBV4-2 and TRBJ2-5; 7 bases map to TRBD1. The CDR3 consists of 16 residues. The germline CDR1 and CDR2 sequences are LGHNA and YNFKEQ. V dropped 0 bases and J dropped 2; count of bases not matched to a gene: 6. CDR3 amino acids: CASSQDGARGQETQYF. CDR3 sequence (DNA): TGTGCCAGCAGCCAAGATGGGGCCAGGGGGCAAGAGACCCAGTACTTC.

The table lists this clonotype with a few counts. The gene calls are TRBV5-4 and TRBJ1-1, with a tentative D call TRBD1 (5 bases). V was pared by 0 bases and J by 1 base, with 10 bases between. This CDR3 is 15 amino acids long. Germline values: CDR1 SGHNT, CDR2 YYREEE (reference sequence). For the CDR3, the DNA is TGTGCCAGCAGCTTGGAATGGGGACGGAACACTGAAGCTTTCTTT. This gives the protein CASSLEWGRNTEAFF.

V is TRBV28 and J is TRBJ1-4, with TRBD1 matching over 7 bases. The V gene's germline CDR1 is MDHEN and CDR2 SYDVKM. Unmatched junction bases numbered 11, after V lost 7 bases and J lost 6 bases. CDR3 length: 15 amino acids. In DNA, the CDR3 is TGTGCCAGCAATCTACAGCAGGGGGGGGATGAAAAACTGTTTTTT. Protein: CASNLQQGGDEKLFF.